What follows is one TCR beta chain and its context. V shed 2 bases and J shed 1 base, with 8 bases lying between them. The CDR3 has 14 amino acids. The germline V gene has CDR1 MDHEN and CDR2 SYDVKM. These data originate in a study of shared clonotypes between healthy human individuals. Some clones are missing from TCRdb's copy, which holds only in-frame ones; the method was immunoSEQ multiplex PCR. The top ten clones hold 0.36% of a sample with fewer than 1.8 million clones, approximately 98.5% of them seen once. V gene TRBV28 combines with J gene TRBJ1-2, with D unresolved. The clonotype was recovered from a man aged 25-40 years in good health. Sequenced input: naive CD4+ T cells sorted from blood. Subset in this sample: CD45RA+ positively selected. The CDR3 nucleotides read TGTGCCAGCAGTTTAGGGCCTATTAACTATGGCTACACCTTC. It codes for CASSLGPINYGYTF.